The rows below give T cell receptor beta chains drawn from one sample of a study of CD8 T cells in ankylosing spondylitis. TCRdb processed the 5' RACE reads anew with MiXCR; each CDR3 protein has one entry. The sample shows 150,000 to 200,000 distinct CDR3 sequences, around a third of them seen only once. Material for sequencing was synovial fluid, either unsorted or a sorted T cell fraction (not recorded which). The receptors come from a male donor with ankylosing spondylitis. Both conserved end residues are part of each CDR3. The order of the fields is V gene, J gene, D gene, CDR3 protein. The D gene is left open where the match is weak.

TRBV24-1,TRBJ2-3,NA,CATSDSTGHPDTQYF
TRBV5-1,TRBJ2-5,NA,CASSGFLGETQYF
TRBV18,TRBJ1-2,NA,CASSPPSPRGYYTF
TRBV4-2,TRBJ2-4,TRBD1,CASSQEPVQGGIQYF
TRBV12-3/TRBV12-4,TRBJ2-1,TRBD2,CAVRGGLAGGLISAEQFF
TRBV7-6,TRBJ2-3,TRBD1,CASSLTGADTQYF
TRBV12-3/TRBV12-4,TRBJ1-1,NA,CASSPTGMNTEAFF
TRBV19,TRBJ1-5,TRBD1,CASEQGFDQPQHF
TRBV15,TRBJ2-1,TRBD1,CATSRDRGQGSSNEQFF
TRBV11-2,TRBJ1-2,TRBD1,CASSLGTGGAGYGYTF
TRBV27,TRBJ1-4,NA,CASSLSRTDRHEKLFF
TRBV7-9,TRBJ1-6,NA,CASSQDPYNSPLHF
TRBV9,TRBJ1-3,TRBD1,CASSAQGAGSGNTIYF
TRBV2,TRBJ1-2,TRBD1,CASIPSPGGSGGYTF